These 21 T cell receptor beta chains originate from one sample sequenced in a study of T cell changes during pregnancy in multiple sclerosis. Here immunoSEQ multiplex PCR was the method, and the copy in TCRdb shows in-frame clones only, minus some. Of approximately 99,000 clones listed, around 93% were seen once; the top ten hold 0.99%. The sequencing here drew on peripheral blood, taken after pregnancy. Every receptor here comes from a female donor with multiple sclerosis, enrolled in a pregnancy study.

This chain joins TRBV7-9 and TRBJ2-2, with 7 bases identical to TRBD1. The ends lost 5 bases at V and 0 bases at J; junction bases unmatched: 6. Germline V lookup: CDR1 SEHNR, CDR2 FQNEAQ (reference sequence). CDR3 size: 16 residues. CDR3 region: CASSHDRASNTGELFF. In nucleotides, the CDR3 is TGTGCCAGCAGCCACGACAGGGCCTCGAACACCGGGGAGCTGTTTTTT.

V and J are TRBV7-9 and TRBJ2-1; 7 bases are shared with TRBD2. V lost 4 bases to trimming and J lost 0 bases; unmatched junction nucleotides: 9. CDR3 length equals 17 residues. Per germline, CDR1 SEHNR and CDR2 FQNEAQ (reference sequence). CDR3 sequence reads: CASSSPSGKISYNEQFF. DNA of the CDR3: TGTGCCAGCAGCTCCCCTAGCGGAAAAATCTCCTACAATGAGCAGTTCTTC. The full variable domain, completed using reference TRBV7-9 and TRBJ2-1, is DTGVSQNPRHKITKRGQNVTFRCDPISEHNRLYWYRQTLGQGPEFLTYFQNEAQLEKSRLLSDRFSAERPKGSFSTLEIQRTEQGDSAMYLCASSSPSGKISYNEQFFGPGTRLTVL.

V gene TRBV6-5 combines with J gene TRBJ2-5; D is perhaps TRBD2 (6 bases). The V gene's germline CDR1 is MNHEY and CDR2 SVGAGI. Trimming took off 0 bases at V and 5 bases at J, with 13 bases between the two ends. CDR3 length equals 15 residues. In nucleotides, the CDR3 is TGTGCCAGCAGTTACTCGTTTGCGGGGTCGGAGACCCAGTACTTC. It specifies CASSYSFAGSETQYF.

The table lists this clone with a count of one. V usage is TRBV19 and J usage is TRBJ2-3, with TRBD2 identical over 15 bases. V was pared by 5 bases and J by 4 bases, with 7 bases of the junction left unmatched. Germline CDR1 reads LNHDA; CDR2 reads SQIVND (reference sequence). This CDR3 has 17 residues. This CDR3 reads CASSRLGLAGGPDTQYF. DNA of the CDR3: TGTGCCAGTAGTCGCCTCGGACTAGCGGGAGGGCCAGATACGCAGTATTTT.

The chain recombines TRBV15 with TRBJ1-5; D gene unclear. The V end was cut by 4 bases, the J end by 3 bases, with 13 bases between. The CDR3 sequence is 15 residues long. Germline CDR1 and CDR2: LNHNV and YYDKDF (reference sequence). Here the CDR3 DNA reads TGTGCCACCAGCAACGGTCGGGTCATCAATCAGCCCCAGCATTTT. This codes for CATSNGRVINQPQHF.

This clone has only one observation. V and J are TRBV11-2 and TRBJ2-7; weak D call: TRBD1 (6 bases). This CDR3 is built from 14 residues. V was shortened by 4 bases and J by 4 bases, with 14 bases between the two germline ends. The V gene's germline CDR1 is SGHAT and CDR2 FQNNGV. The chain's CDR3 is CASSSTGQRYEQYF. The CDR3 nucleotides read TGTGCCAGCAGCTCGACGGGACAAAGATACGAGCAGTACTTC.

This chain links TRBV7-8 with TRBJ1-2; a weak D match, TRBD1 (6 bases). This CDR3 has 17 amino acids. The ends were cut back, 0 bases at V and 1 base at J, with 15 bases in the middle. The germline CDR1 and CDR2 sequences are SGHVS and FQNEAQ. CDR3 in amino acids: CASSLAGEQGFNYGYTF. The CDR3 DNA is TGTGCCAGCAGCTTAGCGGGGGAACAGGGCTTTAACTATGGCTACACCTTC. Filled out from reference TRBV7-8 and TRBJ1-2, the complete variable domain reads GAGVSQSPRYKVAKRGQDVALRCDPISGHVSLFWYQQALGQGPEFLTYFQNEAQLDKSGLPSDRFFAERPEGSVSTLKIQRTQQEDSAVYLCASSLAGEQGFNYGYTFGSGTRLTVV.

This clone is a singleton in its sample. The chain uses TRBV4-1 and TRBJ2-1; D call uncertain. CDR1 and CDR2 from the germline V gene are MGHRA and YSYEKL. V was cut by 1 base and J by 0 bases, with 10 bases left in between. The CDR3 loop spans 16 amino acids. CDR3 sequence reads: CASSQGVDSSYNEQFF. CDR3 nucleotide sequence: TGCGCCAGCAGCCAAGGGGTCGACTCCTCCTACAATGAGCAGTTCTTC.

This sequence joins TRBV10-3 and TRBJ2-1, with D perhaps matching TRBD2 (6 bases). Germline V gene sequence: CDR1 ENHRY, CDR2 SYGVKD. V lost 0 bases, J lost 4 bases, and 13 bases lay in between. There are 16 residues in the CDR3. This CDR3 reads CAISESATTRYNEQFF. As DNA, the CDR3 is TGTGCCATCAGTGAGTCGGCGACGACTAGGTACAATGAGCAGTTCTTC.

This clone was seen once. The CDR3 DNA is TGCGCCAGCAGCCAGGGAAGCGGGGGTTCCTACGAGCAGTACTTC. It encodes CASSQGSGGSYEQYF. V is TRBV4-3 and J is TRBJ2-7; 8 bases are a match to TRBD2. CDR3 length: 15 residues. J gave up 1 base and V 3 bases, and 5 bases lay outside the gene matches. Germline V gene lookup returns CDR1 LGHNA and CDR2 YSLEER.

This clone was recorded only once. The rearrangement uses TRBV2 and TRBJ1-5, with D possibly being TRBD1 (6 bases). Germline V gives CDR1 SNHLY, CDR2 FYNNEI. The V and J ends lost 7 bases and 4 bases respectively, with 14 bases between them. The length of the CDR3 is 14 residues. The CDR3 reads CASIPGHTNQPQHF. CDR3 bases: TGTGCCAGCATTCCGGGACACACAAATCAGCCCCAGCATTTT. The variable domain in full, with the rest retrieved from reference TRBV2 and TRBJ1-5, is EPEVTQTPSHQVTQMGQEVILRCVPISNHLYFYWYRQILGQKVEFLVSFYNNEISEKSEIFDDQFSVERPDGSNFTLKIRSTKLEDSAMYFCASIPGHTNQPQHFGDGTRLSIL.

The rearrangement uses TRBV19 and TRBJ2-7; 7 bases line up with TRBD1. The germline gives CDR1 LNHDA, CDR2 SQIVND (reference sequence). The CDR3 extends over 14 amino acids. Trimming removed 8 bases from V and 2 bases from J; junction bases left unmatched: 9. The CDR3 region has the DNA TGTGCCAGTTCGACCGGGACAGTAGCCTACGAGCAGTACTTC. Amino acid sequence: CASSTGTVAYEQYF.

This clone was detected only a few times. This chain connects TRBV5-1 to TRBJ2-5; 7 nucleotides line up with TRBD1. This CDR3 region has 14 residues. Germline V gene data show CDR1 as SGHRS and CDR2 as YFSETQ. Losses at the gene ends were 5 bases for V and 1 base for J; bases not matched to a gene: 5. DNA of the CDR3: TGCGCCAGCAGGACAGGGACCGTCCAAGAGACCCAGTACTTC. Translated: CASRTGTVQETQYF.

J is TRBJ2-1 and V is TRBV7-9; 11 nucleotides line up with TRBD2. The CDR3 has 18 amino acids. V gave up 0 bases and J gave up 6 bases; unmatched junction bases: 10. Germline V gene data show CDR1 as SEHNR and CDR2 as FQNEAQ (reference sequence). This CDR3 is CASSLARLAGGRGNEQFF. CDR3 DNA sequence: TGTGCCAGCAGCTTAGCGCGTCTAGCGGGAGGCCGGGGCAATGAGCAGTTCTTC.

This clone was counted a single time. V is TRBV27 and J is TRBJ2-2, with no clear D. The germline gives CDR1 MNHEY, CDR2 SMNVEV (reference sequence). The CDR3 is 13 residues long. The V and J ends lost 5 bases and 0 bases respectively, with 4 bases between them. For the CDR3, the DNA is TGTGCCAGCAGTCCATCGAACACCGGGGAGCTGTTTTTT. It codes for CASSPSNTGELFF.

V and J are TRBV19 and TRBJ2-7, with a tentative D call TRBD1 (6 bases). Germline loops: CDR1 LNHDA, CDR2 SQIVND (reference sequence). The CDR3 is 14 amino acids. V was shortened by 4 bases and J by 5 bases, with 15 bases between the two germline ends. The DNA of the CDR3 is TGTGCCAGTAGTAGATCCAGGGGTCTGGACGAGCAGTACTTC. Translating gives CASSRSRGLDEQYF.

The DNA for the CDR3 is TGTGCCAGCAGCTTAGTAGGGGATTACTACAATGAGCAGTTCTTC. Protein sequence: CASSLVGDYYNEQFF. The rearrangement uses TRBV7-9 and TRBJ2-1; possibly TRBD1 for D (5 bases). Germline CDR1 reads SEHNR; CDR2 reads FQNEAQ (reference sequence). CDR3 length equals 15 residues. V was shortened by 1 base and J by 3 bases, with 10 bases between the two germline ends. Full variable domain (rest looked up from reference TRBV7-9 and TRBJ2-1): DTGVSQNPRHKITKRGQNVTFRCDPISEHNRLYWYRQTLGQGPEFLTYFQNEAQLEKSRLLSDRFSAERPKGSFSTLEIQRTEQGDSAMYLCASSLVGDYYNEQFFGPGTRLTVL.

The chain is built from TRBV7-6 and TRBJ2-1; the match to TRBD1 covers 12 bases. Germline values: CDR1 SGHVS, CDR2 FNYEAQ. CDR3 length: 14 residues. V shed 5 bases, J shed 8 bases, and the junction held 4 bases outside the gene matches. The CDR3 DNA is TGTGCCAGCAGCCCGGGACAGGGGGCTGATGAGCAGTTCTTC. It translates to CASSPGQGADEQFF.

The chain recombines TRBV19 with TRBJ1-4; 9 nucleotides agree with TRBD1. V dropped 7 bases and J dropped 6; count of bases not matched to a gene: 6. From germline, CDR1 is LNHDA and CDR2 SQIVND (reference sequence). This CDR3 comprises 14 residues. The CDR3 is CASNPQGADEKLFF. DNA of the CDR3: TGTGCCAGTAACCCACAGGGGGCGGATGAAAAACTGTTTTTT.

Only one count was recorded for this clone. The V and J genes are TRBV6-5 and TRBJ2-3; maybe TRBD1 (6 bases). The germline V gene encodes CDR1 MNHEY and CDR2 SVGAGI. The CDR3 runs to 16 residues. V was clipped by 0 bases and J by 0 bases, with 10 bases between them. The CDR3 sequence: CASSYSGAPSTDTQYF. The CDR3 coding sequence is TGTGCCAGCAGTTACTCGGGGGCCCCTAGCACAGATACGCAGTATTTT.

The chain links TRBV19 to TRBJ2-3; 9 bases line up with TRBD2. The CDR3 is made up of 13 amino acids. Germline CDR1 LNHDA, CDR2 SQIVND (reference sequence). Trimming at V came to 9 bases and at J to 3 bases, leaving 4 bases not matched to a gene. In DNA form, the CDR3 reads TGTGCCAGCAAGACTAGCGGTACAGATACGCAGTATTTT. Encoded protein: CASKTSGTDTQYF.